The following is a TCR beta chain sequence with its context. This may arise from a read error, as a much more abundant clone is one base away. The data were taken from a study of molecular identifiers for immune sequencing clone quantification. Naive CD8 T cells underwent sorting with the CD8+CD4-CCR7+CD45RA+ definition. CDR1 and CDR2 (germline): MNHEY, SVGAGI. The CDR3 has 11 amino acids. Each CDR3 protein is one row after TCRdb ran MiXCR on the PCR reads. The repertoire has around 460,000 distinct CDR3 sequences, around a fifth of them found once; the top ten carry 0.7% to 0.95%. V gene TRBV6-5 combines with J gene TRBJ1-1; the D gene is possibly TRBD1 (5 bases). The TCR originated in a human donor in good health. Some libraries in this study had Jurkat cell RNA spiked in. The sample comprised naive CD8+ T cells from blood, with Jurkat cell RNA spiked in. Subset given: FACS-sorted CD8+CD4-CCR7+CD45RA+ naive T cells. CDR3 protein: CASSYGQGALF. The CDR3 region has the DNA TGTGCCAGCAGTTACGGACAAGGGGCTCTCTTT.